This passage covers 21 T cell receptor beta chains from one sample sequenced in a study of Ad26.COV2.S vaccination and SARS-CoV-2 variants. The treatment was: around 19 received Ad26.COV2.S at low or high dose, single or two shots; about five received placebo; per-sample allocation not given. Sample collection was performed on day 63 after the first vaccine or placebo injection. Profiled with immunoSEQ multiplex PCR; TCRdb holds only in-frame clones, not every one. The sample lists 350,000 to 400,000 clones; about 88% were seen once. The sequencing used peripheral blood, collected in a trial of Ad26.COV2.S vaccine versus placebo. These receptors were collected from a person between 18 and 65 years old who received the Ad26.COV2.S COVID-19 vaccine or a placebo.

The chain recombines TRBV6-6 with TRBJ1-2; 10 nucleotides align to TRBD1. The CDR3 sequence is 14 residues long. After removal of 5 bases from V and 7 bases from J, the junction contained 7 bases not matched to a gene. CDR1 is MNHNY and CDR2 is SVGAGI in the germline V gene (reference sequence). The CDR3 loop reads CASSPRDRGPGYTF. The CDR3 coding sequence is TGTGCCAGCAGTCCCCGGGACAGGGGCCCTGGCTACACCTTC.

As DNA, the CDR3 is TGCAGTGCTAGTAGCCCAGGGGGGGACAGAAGCTCCTACGAGCAGTACTTC. Its protein product is CSASSPGGDRSSYEQYF. V and J are TRBV20-1 and TRBJ2-7; D assignment may be TRBD1 or TRBD2 (7 bases each). Trimming took off 3 bases at V and 0 bases at J, with 21 bases between the two ends. The germline gives CDR1 DFQATT, CDR2 SNEGSKA (reference sequence). The CDR3 covers 17 residues.

This clone was recorded a few times. This rearrangement joins TRBV12-2 to TRBJ2-2. TRBV12-2 is recorded as a pseudogene. The CDR3 extends over 18 amino acids. CDR3 DNA: TGTGCAAGTCGCTTAGTGCCTCGGCAGAAACCGAACACCGGGGAGCTGTTTTTT. It specifies CASRLVPRQKPNTGELFF.

As DNA, the CDR3 is TGTGCCAGCAGCGTGATAGCCGGGACAGGAGCCGAGCAGTACTTC. Translation gives CASSVIAGTGAEQYF. The chain is built from TRBV7-2 and TRBJ2-7; TRBD1 matches at 8 bases. J lost 6 bases, V lost 5 bases, and 12 bases had no gene match. Per germline, CDR1 SGHTA and CDR2 FQGNSA. This CDR3 comprises 15 residues.

The gene calls are TRBV28 and TRBJ1-1; D may be TRBD1 (5 bases). The CDR3 length is 13 residues. The V gene lost 2 bases and the J gene lost 3 bases, with 7 bases spanning the gap. CDR1 and CDR2 (germline): MDHEN, SYDVKM. CDR3 in amino acids: CASSLGGDTEAFF. The DNA for the CDR3 is TGTGCCAGCAGTTTAGGAGGGGACACTGAAGCTTTCTTT. Variable domain in full (rest from reference TRBV28 and TRBJ1-1): DVKVTQSSRYLVKRTGEKVFLECVQDMDHENMFWYRQDPGLGLRLIYFSYDVKMKEKGDIPEGYSVSREKKERFSLILESASTNQTSMYLCASSLGGDTEAFFGQGTRLTVV.

The chain carries TRBV19 and TRBJ1-1, with TRBD1 matching over 8 bases. V gave up 4 bases and J gave up 4 bases; unmatched junction bases: 5. CDR3 length: 14 residues. CDR1 and CDR2 from the germline V gene are LNHDA and SQIVND (reference sequence). The chain's CDR3 is CASSTRTGGTEAFF. The CDR3 DNA reads as TGTGCCAGTAGTACCCGAACAGGGGGCACTGAAGCTTTCTTT.

The rearrangement links TRBV5-1 to TRBJ2-6; D gene ambiguous. V lost 1 base, J lost 4 bases, and 3 bases lay in between. The CDR3 is 13 amino acids. Per the germline V gene, CDR1 is SGHRS and CDR2 is YFSETQ. For the CDR3, the DNA is TGCGCCAGCAGCTTGAAAGGGGCCAACGTCCTGACTTTC. As protein: CASSLKGANVLTF.

V gene TRBV12-5 combines with J gene TRBJ1-5, with 7 nucleotides matching TRBD1. Looked up from germline, CDR1 is LGHNT and CDR2 is FRNRAP. Trimming at V came to 6 bases and at J to 0 bases, leaving 11 bases not matched to a gene. The CDR3 is 17 residues long. The CDR3 loop is CASGTGQTLYSNQPQHF. In DNA form, the CDR3 reads TGTGCTAGTGGGACGGGACAGACTCTTTATAGCAATCAGCCCCAGCATTTT. Combining the CDR3 with reference TRBV12-5 and TRBJ1-5 gives the whole variable domain DARVTQTPRHKVTEMGQEVTMRCQPILGHNTVFWYRQTMMQGLELLAYFRNRAPLDDSGMPKDRFSAEMPDATLATLKIQPSEPRDSAVYFCASGTGQTLYSNQPQHFGDGTRLSIL.

The rearrangement links TRBV6-5 to TRBJ1-1; the D gene is possibly TRBD1 (5 bases). CDR1 MNHEY and CDR2 SVGAGI come from the germline V gene. Trimming removed 6 bases at V and 6 bases at J, with 11 bases between. The CDR3 covers 12 residues. This CDR3 reads CASRQGLSEAFF. DNA for the CDR3: TGTGCCAGCAGGCAGGGCCTCTCTGAAGCTTTCTTT.

The V gene is TRBV25-1, the J gene TRBJ2-1; weak D call: TRBD2 (5 bases). The germline V gene encodes CDR1 MGHDK and CDR2 SYGVNS. The CDR3 covers 14 residues. V lost 3 bases and J lost 2, with 8 bases in between. This CDR3 is CASSDQRPYNEQFF. CDR3 DNA sequence: TGTGCCAGCAGTGACCAGCGGCCCTACAATGAGCAGTTCTTC.

The chain uses TRBV25-1 and TRBJ2-1; D possibly corresponds to TRBD2 (6 bases). Germline loops: CDR1 MGHDK, CDR2 SYGVNS. CDR3 size: 16 residues. V was pared by 3 bases and J by 4 bases, with 16 bases between. The CDR3 DNA sequence: TGTGCCAGCAGTGACCGGGCGGGACTGGGTTACAATGAGCAGTTCTTC. Its translation is CASSDRAGLGYNEQFF. Using reference TRBV25-1 and TRBJ2-1 for the parts outside the CDR3, the full variable domain is EADIYQTPRYLVIGTGKKITLECSQTMGHDKMYWYQQDPGMELHLIHYSYGVNSTEKGDLSSESTVSRIRTEHFPLTLESARPSHTSQYLCASSDRAGLGYNEQFFGPGTRLTVL.

This clone appeared once. V usage is TRBV2 and J usage is TRBJ1-2; no clear D gene. CDR3 length: 14 residues. Between the trimmed V and J ends, which lost 5 bases and 7 bases, there was a span of 17 bases. Germline CDR1 SNHLY, CDR2 FYNNEI. CDR3 protein: CASSPSVAASGYTF. Here the CDR3 DNA reads TGTGCCAGCAGTCCCTCGGTGGCAGCGTCTGGCTACACCTTC.

The J gene is TRBJ2-1, the V gene TRBV10-2; 8 positions agree with TRBD2. The CDR3 contains 13 residues. V lost 4 bases and J lost 6; bases outside the gene matches: 2. Germline loops: CDR1 WSHSY, CDR2 SAAADI. The CDR3 here is CASSAAGGNEQFF. The CDR3 DNA sequence: TGCGCCAGCAGTGCGGCGGGGGGCAATGAGCAGTTCTTC.

The chain uses TRBV20-1 and TRBJ2-5; D gene uncertain. CDR3 length: 10 amino acids. V lost 3 bases, J lost 5 bases, and 4 bases lay in between. Per the germline V gene, CDR1 is DFQATT and CDR2 is SNEGSKA (reference sequence). The CDR3 DNA follows: TGCAGTGCTAGCAGTGAGACCCAGTACTTC. Amino acid sequence: CSASSETQYF.

A note on this clone: At the DNA level, this CDR3 is encoded by other sequences in the same sample as well. The chain employs TRBV10-1 and TRBJ2-6; D is ambiguous. The CDR3 has 12 residues. Trimming pared 6 bases from V and 0 bases from J, leaving 0 bases between. CDR1 WNHNN and CDR2 SYGVQD come from the germline V gene (reference sequence). CDR3 DNA: TGCGCCAGCAGCTCTGGGGCCAACGTCCTGACTTTC. Its translation is CASSSGANVLTF.

This clone was detected only a few times. The rearrangement links TRBV3-1 (or the pseudogene TRBV3-2) to TRBJ1-2; D is ambiguous. Per germline, CDR1 LGHDT and CDR2 YNNKEL (reference sequence). V was shortened by 1 base and J by 4 bases, with 10 bases between the two germline ends. The CDR3 consists of 14 residues. The CDR3 spells CASSQGVSLYGYTF. CDR3 sequence (DNA): TGTGCCAGCAGCCAAGGTGTCTCGCTCTATGGCTACACCTTC.

The chain combines TRBV11-2 with TRBJ2-5, with D possibly matching TRBD1 (5 bases). The CDR3 covers 14 residues. V lost 5 bases, J lost 5 bases, and 15 bases lay in between. The germline CDR1 and CDR2 sequences are SGHAT and FQNNGV. The CDR3 DNA reads TGTGCCAGCAGCCCGTGGGGCCGTTCGGAGACCCAGTACTTC. Its protein product is CASSPWGRSETQYF.

V gene TRBV28 combines with J gene TRBJ1-1; no clear D. Germline-derived CDR1 and CDR2 are MDHEN and SYDVKM. Trimming pared 5 bases from V and 11 bases from J, leaving 21 bases between. The CDR3 runs 14 residues. CDR3 region: CASSPGRSNTVAFF. The CDR3 DNA sequence: TGTGCCAGCAGTCCCGGACGGTCGAACACTGTCGCTTTCTTT.

The V gene is TRBV10-1, the J gene TRBJ1-5, with D unresolved. The germline V gene has CDR1 WNHNN and CDR2 SYGVQD (reference sequence). The CDR3 has 13 amino acids. Trimming left V 3 bases short and J 2 bases short, with 5 bases between. The CDR3 nucleotides are TGCGCCAGCAGTGAAGCGGGCAATCAGCCCCAGCATTTT. Its translation is CASSEAGNQPQHF.

This clone was seen a handful of times. DNA for the CDR3: TGCGCCAGCAGCTTGGAGGGGGGGACTTTCGCTTTCTTT. It codes for CASSLEGGTFAFF. This chain connects TRBV5-1 to TRBJ1-1, with TRBD1 as a possible D gene (6 bases). CDR3 length equals 13 residues. Germline assignment: CDR1 SGHRS and CDR2 YFSETQ. V lost 0 bases to trimming and J lost 11 bases, with 14 bases between them. Full variable domain (rest looked up from reference TRBV5-1 and TRBJ1-1): KAGVTQTPRYLIKTRGQQVTLSCSPISGHRSVSWYQQTPGQGLQFLFEYFSETQRNKGNFPGRFSGRQFSNSRSEMNVSTLELGDSALYLCASSLEGGTFAFFGQGTRLTVV.

V is TRBV3-1 (or the pseudogene TRBV3-2) and J is TRBJ1-3; TRBD1 aligns across 7 bases. V was pared by 2 bases and J by 0 bases, with 7 bases of the junction left unmatched. Germline lookup yields CDR1 LGHDT and CDR2 YNNKEL (reference sequence). The CDR3 consists of 17 residues. The CDR3 reads CASSQFTGALSGNTIYF. In nucleotides, the CDR3 is TGTGCCAGCAGCCAATTTACAGGGGCACTCTCTGGAAACACCATATATTTT.